The present entry profiles one T cell receptor beta chain with its context. There is no known antigen for this receptor. No quality values exist for individual bases; no much larger clone is one base distant. From its cysteine to its phenylalanine, the CDR3 spans 15 amino acids. Only the CDR3 DNA is retained, 45 bases long and in frame from the first base. The CDR1 and CDR2 encoded by the germline V gene (reference sequence) are LNHDA and SQIVND. V is reduced by 2 bases and J by 0 bases, leaving a spacing of 5 bases between them. This entry belongs to a study of OX40 agonist ivuxolimab in advanced cancers. About the study as a whole: Ivuxolimab was an agonistic, fully human IgG2 monoclonal antibody directed against OX40 (CD134), a costimulatory receptor. Of the approximately 50 patients in dose escalation, about 20 had hepatocellular carcinoma, some 15 had melanoma, 9 had renal cell carcinoma and 9 had head and neck cancer. Prior anti-PD-1, anti-PD-L1 or anti-CTLA-4 therapy was permitted, and checkpoint inhibitors had been received by about 36% of dose-escalation patients. Three dose-escalation patients achieved partial responses, one with hepatocellular carcinoma and two with cutaneous melanoma. The paper covers the monotherapy dose-escalation part of the phase I ivuxolimab trial, which included N of about 56 patients. In the dose-escalation cohort, approximately 82% of patients were male, and the mean age was roughly 60 years, with a range of about 23 to 80. Intravenous ivuxolimab was administered to patients every 2 weeks at six dose levels: 0.01, 0.1, 0.3, 1.5, 3 and 10 mg/kg. Peripheral TCRbeta sequencing was intended to test whether TCR sequence diversity was altered and clonal T-cell expansion was caused by ivuxolimab. General findings and caveats noted by the study authors: The antigen specificity of the peripheral T cells that underwent clonal expansion was not determined. Clonal expansion of both CD4+ and CD8+ blood T cells was observed from baseline to week 6 at doses 0.1 to 3.0 mg/kg. After ivuxolimab, expanded clones were on average more numerous among CD8+ T cells than among CD4+ T cells. In the 0.1-3.0 mg/kg groups, partial responders were among the patients with the lowest normalized peripheral clonal expansion, particularly in CD8+ T cells. Low levels of normalized T-cell clonal expansion were also seen in some patients who did not respond.

Patients with autoimmune disease history or receiving systemic immunosuppression were excluded from the trial. Peripheral blood for TCR sequencing was collected from all dose cohorts at baseline, on cycle 4 day 1, and on cycle 7 day 1. Samples were obtained from an open-label, multicenter, first-in-human phase I dose-escalation trial of ivuxolimab. Adults with locally advanced or metastatic head and neck squamous cell, hepatocellular, melanoma or renal cell carcinoma were enrolled in the trial. Before TCR sequencing, CD4+ T cells and CD8+ T cells from peripheral blood were sorted into separate populations. Genomic DNA was isolated from the sorted cells so that the TCRbeta CDR3 region could be sequenced. TCRbeta CDR3 regions were sequenced using the immunoSEQ Assay. The table comes from immuneACCESS by way of TCRdb, which keeps in-frame sequences with V and J called. Part of the clones is missing from these tables; in studies checked, under half for an unresolved V gene and the rest for unknown reasons. Present in this sample are around 15,000 clones, 65% to 80% of which were seen just once. The top ten clonotypes cover roughly a third of the sample.

The receptor comes from an adult with an advanced solid tumor such as melanoma, head and neck, liver or kidney cancer. Sequencing was performed on CD4+ or CD8+ T cells sorted from blood, taken in a trial of the OX40 agonist ivuxolimab. The V gene is TRBV19 and the J gene is TRBJ2-6, with the identity of the D gene unclear. The DNA sequence follows: TGTGCCAGTAGTATATCACTCTCTGGGGCCAACGTCCTGACTTTC. It translates to CASSISLSGANVLTF.